These 20 T cell receptor beta chains were all obtained from the same sample, sequenced in a study of Tregs in tolerant kidney transplant recipients. The protocol was immunoSEQ multiplex PCR, while the TCRdb copy is restricted to in-frame clones and leaves out a portion. The sample holds 75,000 to 100,000 clones; approximately 90% are singletons and the top ten take 4.5% to 5%. The sequencing input was CD8+ T cells from blood. Receptor source: a human donor in good health.

V usage is TRBV5-1 and J usage is TRBJ2-7; 10 nucleotides match TRBD1. CDR3 size: 13 residues. The germline V gene has CDR1 SGHRS and CDR2 YFSETQ. Losses at the gene ends were 1 base for V and 7 bases for J; bases not matched to a gene: 2. The CDR3 DNA sequence: TGCGCCAGCAGCTTGAGGGACAGGGGTGAGCAGTACTTC. Translating gives CASSLRDRGEQYF.

A single count supports this clone. The chain is built from TRBV7-6 and TRBJ1-1; D ambiguous. The germline CDR1 and CDR2 sequences are SGHVS and FNYEAQ. This CDR3 has 15 residues. The V gene lost 1 base and the J gene lost 0 bases, with 9 bases spanning the gap. As DNA, the CDR3 is TGTGCCAGCAGCTTAGAAACGATTTTGAACACTGAAGCTTTCTTT. As protein: CASSLETILNTEAFF.

This clone occurred a few times. This chain uses TRBV10-3 with TRBJ1-1; a possible D gene is TRBD1 (6 bases). The CDR3 consists of 15 residues. In germline, CDR1 is ENHRY, CDR2 SYGVKD. Trimming took off 1 base at V and 3 bases at J, with 12 bases between the two ends. The CDR3 sequence is CAISEYHRVDTEAFF. The CDR3 DNA reads TGTGCCATCAGTGAGTACCACAGGGTGGACACTGAAGCTTTCTTT.

This rearrangement joins TRBV27 to TRBJ1-1; TRBD1 is a possible D gene (6 bases). The germline V gene encodes CDR1 MNHEY and CDR2 SMNVEV (reference sequence). Between the trimmed V and J ends, which lost 6 bases and 4 bases, there was a span of 15 bases. The CDR3 contains 14 residues. The CDR3 sequence: CASSPGQSLTEAFF. DNA for the CDR3: TGTGCCAGCAGCCCTGGACAGTCACTCACTGAAGCTTTCTTT.

This chain uses TRBV27 with TRBJ1-5, with D perhaps matching TRBD1 (6 bases). V lost 6 bases to trimming and J lost 7 bases, with 13 bases between them. This CDR3 is built from 13 residues. Germline V gene data show CDR1 as MNHEY and CDR2 as SMNVEV (reference sequence). The CDR3 loop reads CASSLTGYQPQHF. The CDR3 DNA follows: TGTGCCAGCAGCTTAACAGGGTACCAGCCCCAGCATTTT.

The chain employs TRBV4-1 and TRBJ1-2, with D possibly TRBD1 on 5 matching bases. The V gene lost 4 bases and the J gene lost 3 bases, with 12 bases spanning the gap. In germline, CDR1 is MGHRA, CDR2 YSYEKL. This CDR3 is 14 amino acids long. CDR3 DNA sequence: TGCGCCAGCAGCCCCGAGAGACAGTACTATGGCTACACCTTC. Translating it yields CASSPERQYYGYTF.

V usage is TRBV15 and J usage is TRBJ2-7; TRBD1 might be the D (5 bases). There are 16 residues in the CDR3. Between the trimmed V and J ends, which lost 4 bases and 3 bases, there was a span of 19 bases. Per the germline V gene, CDR1 is LNHNV and CDR2 is YYDKDF (reference sequence). CDR3: CATSTTRPDTHYEQYF. CDR3 DNA: TGTGCCACCAGCACCACCCGACCGGACACCCACTACGAGCAGTACTTC. The variable domain in full, with the rest retrieved from reference TRBV15 and TRBJ2-7, is DAMVIQNPRYQVTQFGKPVTLSCSQTLNHNVMYWYQQKSSQAPKLLFHYYDKDFNNEADTPDNFQSRRPNTSFCFLDIRSPGLGDTAMYLCATSTTRPDTHYEQYFGPGTRLTVT.

The sample holds a few counts of this clone. The chain is built from TRBV15 and TRBJ2-3, with 10 bases that match TRBD2. In germline, CDR1 is LNHNV, CDR2 YYDKDF (reference sequence). This CDR3 comprises 15 residues. V gave up 5 bases and J gave up 3 bases; unmatched junction bases: 5. DNA of the CDR3: TGTGCCACCAGCCGGGGGACTAGCGCAACAGATACGCAGTATTTT. Translation: CATSRGTSATDTQYF.

The chain recombines TRBV25-1 with TRBJ2-1; unclear D gene. Germline-derived CDR1 and CDR2 are MGHDK and SYGVNS. This CDR3 has 15 amino acids. Trimming pared 0 bases from V and 5 bases from J, leaving 11 bases between. This CDR3 reads CASSEYGSGDNEQFF. The CDR3, as DNA: TGTGCCAGCAGTGAATACGGGTCTGGGGACAATGAGCAGTTCTTC.

The chain joins TRBV10-3 to TRBJ2-5; TRBD2 might be the D (6 bases). In germline, CDR1 is ENHRY, CDR2 SYGVKD. V was shortened by 5 bases and J by 0 bases, with 13 bases between the two germline ends. This CDR3 region has 15 residues. The chain's CDR3 is CAISRGIADQETQYF. CDR3 coding DNA: TGTGCCATCAGTCGGGGCATAGCGGACCAAGAGACCCAGTACTTC.

This clone was seen only once. This chain joins TRBV5-1 and TRBJ2-2, with 8 bases fitting TRBD2. The CDR3 has 17 amino acids. CDR1 is SGHRS, CDR2 YFSETQ, per germline. J was trimmed by 4 bases and V by 4 bases; bases with no gene match: 12. CDR3 residues: CASSPVRTGGPTGELFF. The CDR3 coding sequence is TGCGCCAGCAGCCCTGTTCGAACGGGGGGGCCCACCGGGGAGCTGTTTTTT.

This chain joins TRBV19 and TRBJ2-3; 10 bases match TRBD2. Germline CDR1 reads LNHDA; CDR2 reads SQIVND (reference sequence). The CDR3 length is 14 residues. V lost 6 bases to trimming and J lost 6 bases; unmatched junction nucleotides: 6. The CDR3 region is CASSLAGVDDTQYF. The DNA of the CDR3 is TGTGCCAGTAGCCTAGCGGGGGTGGATGATACGCAGTATTTT. Full variable domain (outside the CDR3, taken from reference TRBV19 and TRBJ2-3): DGGITQSPKYLFRKEGQNVTLSCEQNLNHDAMYWYRQDPGQGLRLIYYSQIVNDFQKGDIAEGYSVSREKKESFPLTVTSAQKNPTAFYLCASSLAGVDDTQYFGPGTRLTVL.

CDR3 region: CASSRTSGSYFQMGTQYF. The CDR3 DNA sequence: TGTGCCAGCAGTAGGACTAGCGGGAGCTATTTTCAGATGGGTACGCAGTATTTT. This sequence joins TRBV27 and TRBJ2-3, with 13 bases fitting TRBD2. Germline lookup yields CDR1 MNHEY and CDR2 SMNVEV (reference sequence). The CDR3 sequence is 18 residues long. The V gene end was trimmed by 5 bases and the J gene end by 8 bases; junction bases not matched to a gene: 16.

The rearrangement links TRBV5-6 to TRBJ2-5; D is perhaps TRBD2 (6 bases). TRBJ2-7 matches the DNA end more closely, so the J call is doubtful. The CDR3 contains 15 residues. Germline V gene sequence: CDR1 SGHDT, CDR2 YYEEEE. The CDR3 region has the DNA TGTGCCAGCAGCTTACCGGGACTCATACCCTACGAGCAGTACTTC. Translated, it gives CASSLPGLIPYEQYF.

The chain links TRBV6-6 to TRBJ2-3, with 8 bases that match TRBD1. The germline V gene has CDR1 MNHNY and CDR2 SVGAGI (reference sequence). Trimming at V came to 4 bases and at J to 6 bases, leaving 12 bases not matched to a gene. This CDR3 is 16 amino acids long. CDR3 region: CASSSPGGNPGDTQYF. The DNA for the CDR3 is TGTGCCAGCAGTTCCCCAGGGGGCAACCCTGGGGATACGCAGTATTTT.

The chain links TRBV4-1 to TRBJ2-3; TRBD2 aligns across 13 bases. Germline-derived CDR1 and CDR2 are MGHRA and YSYEKL. The CDR3 contains 15 residues. V shed 4 bases, J shed 5 bases, and the junction held 3 bases outside the gene matches. The CDR3 DNA sequence: TGCGCCAGCAGCCCGGGACTAGCGGGACTAGATACGCAGTATTTT. Translating it yields CASSPGLAGLDTQYF.

A single count supports this clone. The chain links TRBV7-6 to TRBJ2-5; D uncertain. Trimming cost V 5 bases and J 0 bases, with 22 bases left between them. Looked up from germline, CDR1 is SGHVS and CDR2 is FNYEAQ. The length of the CDR3 is 18 residues. In DNA, the CDR3 is TGTGCCAGCAGCCCCGAGGATGCGGAGACCCCGTACCAAGAGACCCAGTACTTC. Translating gives CASSPEDAETPYQETQYF.

This clone appeared once. The genes are TRBV4-2 and TRBJ2-3; D possibly uses TRBD1 or TRBD2 (5 bases each). This CDR3 comprises 17 residues. CDR1 is LGHNA, CDR2 YNFKEQ, per germline. Trimming took 1 base from V and 0 from J, leaving 14 bases between them. The CDR3 DNA sequence: TGTGCCAGCAGCCAAGGGGGGTTTGGCGCCAGCACAGATACGCAGTATTTT. Translation gives CASSQGGFGASTDTQYF.

The chain joins TRBV10-2 to TRBJ2-7; 9 positions agree with TRBD2. Trimming at V came to 11 bases and at J to 1 base, leaving 6 bases not matched to a gene. The CDR3 contains 13 residues. Germline V gene sequence: CDR1 WSHSY, CDR2 SAAADI. The CDR3 protein is CASVAGGSYEQYF. CDR3 sequence (DNA): TGCGCCTCCGTGGCGGGAGGGTCCTACGAGCAGTACTTC.

This chain links TRBV7-9 with TRBJ2-5; no firm D call. The ends were cut back, 6 bases at V and 1 base at J, with 9 bases in the middle. Germline V gene data show CDR1 as SEHNR and CDR2 as FQNEAQ (reference sequence). This CDR3 contains 13 residues. CDR3 DNA sequence: TGTGCCAGCAGTGGGCAGCTCCAAGAGACCCAGTACTTC. As protein: CASSGQLQETQYF. The full variable domain, completed using reference TRBV7-9 and TRBJ2-5, is DTGVSQNPRHKITKRGQNVTFRCDPISEHNRLYWYRQTLGQGPEFLTYFQNEAQLEKSRLLSDRFSAERPKGSFSTLEIQRTEQGDSAMYLCASSGQLQETQYFGPGTRLLVL.